These T cell receptor beta chains were read from a single sample in a study. TCRdb recomputed calls from the RT-PCR reads with MiXCR, one row per CDR3 protein. Of 550,000 to 750,000 distinct CDR3 sequences detected, 13% to 15% appear once; the ten largest clones hold 3.6%. The sample was memory CD4+ T cells from blood. These receptors came from a female donor in good health, serving as a healthy control. CDR3s include the opening cysteine and the closing phenylalanine or tryptophan. The order of the fields is CDR3 DNA, CDR3 protein, V gene, D gene, J gene, clone size, CDR3 length. A D gene is named only where the DNA matches it firmly. For some rows the clone size is stated as once, few or many, or as a class when expanded; others skip it.

cdr3_nt: TGCAGTGCTAGAGATCACAGGGAGGGGAACACCGGGGAGCTGTTTTTT; cdr3_aa: CSARDHREGNTGELFF; v_call: TRBV20-1; d_call: -; j_call: TRBJ2-2; clone_size: -; cdr3_length: 16
cdr3_nt: TGTGCCAGCAGCTCAGGGGACAGCACTAATGAAAAACTGTTTTTT; cdr3_aa: CASSSGDSTNEKLFF; v_call: TRBV7-9; d_call: TRBD1; j_call: TRBJ1-4; clone_size: -; cdr3_length: 15
cdr3_nt: TGTGCCAGCAGCGTAGGAGCAGGAGGGGACACCGGGGAGCTGTTTTTT; cdr3_aa: CASSVGAGGDTGELFF; v_call: TRBV9; d_call: -; j_call: TRBJ2-2; clone_size: -; cdr3_length: 16
cdr3_nt: TGTGCCAGCAGCTGGGGTCAATACAATGAGCAGTTCTTC; cdr3_aa: CASSWGQYNEQFF; v_call: TRBV7-9; d_call: -; j_call: TRBJ2-1; clone_size: few; cdr3_length: 13
cdr3_nt: TGTGCCAGCAGTCCAACGACAGCCATCTATGGCTACACCTTC; cdr3_aa: CASSPTTAIYGYTF; v_call: TRBV12-3/TRBV12-4; d_call: -; j_call: TRBJ1-2; clone_size: -; cdr3_length: 14
cdr3_nt: TGTGCCAGCAGCGCCCGGACTGATCAGCCCCAGCATTTT; cdr3_aa: CASSARTDQPQHF; v_call: TRBV9; d_call: -; j_call: TRBJ1-5; clone_size: many; cdr3_length: 13
cdr3_nt: TGTGCCAGTCAGCAGGGGGCGTATGGCTACACCTTC; cdr3_aa: CASQQGAYGYTF; v_call: TRBV6-6; d_call: TRBD1; j_call: TRBJ1-2; clone_size: few; cdr3_length: 12
cdr3_nt: TGTGCCACCAGCAGAGATCAGTACCCCCTAGGTACGCAGTATTTT; cdr3_aa: CATSRDQYPLGTQYF; v_call: TRBV15; d_call: -; j_call: TRBJ2-3; clone_size: few; cdr3_length: 15
cdr3_nt: TGTGCCAGCAGCCCTCGACGGACCACAGATACGCAGTATTTT; cdr3_aa: CASSPRRTTDTQYF; v_call: TRBV7-2; d_call: -; j_call: TRBJ2-3; clone_size: few; cdr3_length: 14
cdr3_nt: TGCAGTGCTAGAGGTACCTTCACAGGGTTT; cdr3_aa: CSARGTFTGF; v_call: TRBV20-1; d_call: -; j_call: TRBJ1-6; clone_size: -; cdr3_length: 10
cdr3_nt: TGCAGCGGCCACCTTCCTCAGGGGGACCAAGAGACCCAGTACTTC; cdr3_aa: CSGHLPQGDQETQYF; v_call: TRBV29-1; d_call: TRBD1; j_call: TRBJ2-5; clone_size: many; cdr3_length: 15
cdr3_nt: TGTGCCAGCAGTTTAGGGCCTTATCAGCCCCAGCATTTT; cdr3_aa: CASSLGPYQPQHF; v_call: TRBV27; d_call: -; j_call: TRBJ1-5; clone_size: many; cdr3_length: 13
cdr3_nt: TGTGCCTGGAGTTCTAGCGGGACCACAGATACGCAGTATTTT; cdr3_aa: CAWSSSGTTDTQYF; v_call: TRBV30; d_call: TRBD2; j_call: TRBJ2-3; clone_size: many; cdr3_length: 14
cdr3_nt: TGTGCCACCAGCATGGGGCAGGGGGGGATCTATGGCTACACCTTC; cdr3_aa: CATSMGQGGIYGYTF; v_call: TRBV15; d_call: TRBD1; j_call: TRBJ1-2; clone_size: -; cdr3_length: 15
cdr3_nt: TGTGCCTGGAGTAAGGCTGTCAATGAGCAGTTCTTC; cdr3_aa: CAWSKAVNEQFF; v_call: TRBV30; d_call: -; j_call: TRBJ2-1; clone_size: -; cdr3_length: 12
cdr3_nt: TGTGCCAGCAGCAGCCTGGACAGGGCACACAATGAGCAGTTCTTC; cdr3_aa: CASSSLDRAHNEQFF; v_call: TRBV7-9; d_call: TRBD1; j_call: TRBJ2-1; clone_size: -; cdr3_length: 15
cdr3_nt: TGTGCCAGCGGGACAGGGGGAAAGTACGAGCAGTACTTC; cdr3_aa: CASGTGGKYEQYF; v_call: TRBV11-1; d_call: TRBD1; j_call: TRBJ2-7; clone_size: many; cdr3_length: 13
cdr3_nt: TGTGCCAGCAGTAATCAACAGGTTTCGCGCTCACCCCTCCACTTT; cdr3_aa: CASSNQQVSRSPLHF; v_call: TRBV6-5; d_call: -; j_call: TRBJ1-6; clone_size: many; cdr3_length: 15
cdr3_nt: TGCAGTGCTAGTCTCCGGGACAGGGGGCCTAATGATGGCTACACCTTC; cdr3_aa: CSASLRDRGPNDGYTF; v_call: TRBV20-1; d_call: TRBD1; j_call: TRBJ1-2; clone_size: -; cdr3_length: 16
cdr3_nt: TGCAGTGCTAGTGCGGCGGGAGGAAGGAACAATGAGCAGTTCTTC; cdr3_aa: CSASAAGGRNNEQFF; v_call: TRBV20-1; d_call: TRBD2; j_call: TRBJ2-1; clone_size: -; cdr3_length: 15
cdr3_nt: TGTGCCAGTAGTATGGCTAGCGGGAGCACTTTCACAGATACGCAGTATTTT; cdr3_aa: CASSMASGSTFTDTQYF; v_call: TRBV19; d_call: TRBD2; j_call: TRBJ2-3; clone_size: -; cdr3_length: 17
cdr3_nt: TGTGCCAGCAGCTTAAGGGTGGAGACCCAGTACTTC; cdr3_aa: CASSLRVETQYF; v_call: TRBV12-3/TRBV12-4; d_call: -; j_call: TRBJ2-5; clone_size: many; cdr3_length: 12
cdr3_nt: TGTGCCAGCAGTGGTCCTCCTGGGGACACCGGGGAGCTGTTTTTT; cdr3_aa: CASSGPPGDTGELFF; v_call: TRBV25-1; d_call: -; j_call: TRBJ2-2; clone_size: -; cdr3_length: 15
cdr3_nt: TGTGCCACCTGGAGGGGGACCGACTCCTACAATGAGCAGTTCTTC; cdr3_aa: CATWRGTDSYNEQFF; v_call: TRBV15; d_call: -; j_call: TRBJ2-1; clone_size: few; cdr3_length: 15
cdr3_nt: TGTGCCAGCAGTTTGCTAGCCAACTACGAGCAGTACTTC; cdr3_aa: CASSLLANYEQYF; v_call: TRBV12-3/TRBV12-4; d_call: -; j_call: TRBJ2-7; clone_size: few; cdr3_length: 13
cdr3_nt: TGTGCCGGCCGACAGGGGAAAGACTATGGCTACACCTTC; cdr3_aa: CAGRQGKDYGYTF; v_call: TRBV6-6; d_call: TRBD1; j_call: TRBJ1-2; clone_size: few; cdr3_length: 13
cdr3_nt: TGTGCCAGCAGCGCCGATTACTCTGGGGCCAACGTCCTGACTTTC; cdr3_aa: CASSADYSGANVLTF; v_call: TRBV7-2; d_call: -; j_call: TRBJ2-6; clone_size: -; cdr3_length: 15
cdr3_nt: TGTGCCACCAGCAGAGAAGTAGACAATGAGCAGTTCTTC; cdr3_aa: CATSREVDNEQFF; v_call: TRBV15; d_call: -; j_call: TRBJ2-1; clone_size: -; cdr3_length: 13
cdr3_nt: TGTGCCAGCAGCCAAAGACTAGCGGGAATCGGGGAGCTGTTTTTT; cdr3_aa: CASSQRLAGIGELFF; v_call: TRBV12-3/TRBV12-4; d_call: TRBD2; j_call: TRBJ2-2; clone_size: few; cdr3_length: 15
cdr3_nt: TGTGCCAGCAGTAGACTAGCGGGGACCTACGAGCAGTACTTC; cdr3_aa: CASSRLAGTYEQYF; v_call: TRBV12-3/TRBV12-4; d_call: TRBD2; j_call: TRBJ2-7; clone_size: many; cdr3_length: 14
cdr3_nt: TGTGCCAGCAGCTTAGAACTAGCGGGAGTAGAGCAGTACTTC; cdr3_aa: CASSLELAGVEQYF; v_call: TRBV7-6; d_call: TRBD2; j_call: TRBJ2-7; clone_size: -; cdr3_length: 14
cdr3_nt: TGTGCCAGCAGTTCGGCGGAATATGGCGGTTCAACCTACAATGAGCAGTTCTTC; cdr3_aa: CASSSAEYGGSTYNEQFF; v_call: TRBV28; d_call: -; j_call: TRBJ2-1; clone_size: -; cdr3_length: 18
cdr3_nt: TGCAGCGTTTCCCCGGGCGCCGAGACCCAGTACTTC; cdr3_aa: CSVSPGAETQYF; v_call: TRBV29-1; d_call: -; j_call: TRBJ2-5; clone_size: many; cdr3_length: 12
cdr3_nt: TGCGCCAGCAGCTCGGTCTCACAGGGTCAAGAAAACGAGCAGTACTTC; cdr3_aa: CASSSVSQGQENEQYF; v_call: TRBV5-1; d_call: -; j_call: TRBJ2-7; clone_size: many; cdr3_length: 16
cdr3_nt: TGTGCCAGCCGGGGACTAGCGGCGAACACCGGGGAGCTGTTTTTT; cdr3_aa: CASRGLAANTGELFF; v_call: TRBV6-1; d_call: TRBD2; j_call: TRBJ2-2; clone_size: many; cdr3_length: 15
cdr3_nt: TGTGCCAGCAGCTTTCCAGGAGAGGGGCGCGAGCAGTACTTC; cdr3_aa: CASSFPGEGREQYF; v_call: TRBV7-2; d_call: -; j_call: TRBJ2-7; clone_size: -; cdr3_length: 14
cdr3_nt: TGTGCCAGCAGTGAAGCCGGGACAGCGGGACTTAATGGCTACACCTTC; cdr3_aa: CASSEAGTAGLNGYTF; v_call: TRBV6-1; d_call: TRBD1; j_call: TRBJ1-2; clone_size: few; cdr3_length: 16
cdr3_nt: TGTGCCAGCAGCTCAACAAAATTGACAGCAAATCAGCCCCAGCATTTT; cdr3_aa: CASSSTKLTANQPQHF; v_call: TRBV7-9; d_call: -; j_call: TRBJ1-5; clone_size: -; cdr3_length: 16
cdr3_nt: TGTGCCAGCAGCGCAAGACCTGGCTACACCTTC; cdr3_aa: CASSARPGYTF; v_call: TRBV7-2; d_call: -; j_call: TRBJ1-2; clone_size: -; cdr3_length: 11
cdr3_nt: TGCAGAACTAGTTTCGTAGCGGGGAAGTACGAGCAGTACTTC; cdr3_aa: CRTSFVAGKYEQYF; v_call: TRBV20-1; d_call: TRBD2; j_call: TRBJ2-7; clone_size: -; cdr3_length: 14
cdr3_nt: TGCAGTGCTAGAGGAGGGACTAGCGGGGACGAGCAGTACTTC; cdr3_aa: CSARGGTSGDEQYF; v_call: TRBV20-1; d_call: TRBD2; j_call: TRBJ2-7; clone_size: many; cdr3_length: 14
cdr3_nt: TGCAGTGCTAGTGCCCACGGGTACGAGCAGTACTTC; cdr3_aa: CSASAHGYEQYF; v_call: TRBV20-1; d_call: -; j_call: TRBJ2-7; clone_size: many; cdr3_length: 12
cdr3_nt: TGTGCCAGCAGCGTAGCCCAGATCTACAATGAGCAGTTCTTC; cdr3_aa: CASSVAQIYNEQFF; v_call: TRBV9; d_call: -; j_call: TRBJ2-1; clone_size: few; cdr3_length: 14
cdr3_nt: TGTGCCAGCGGGCCACCCGGCACTGAAGCTTTCTTT; cdr3_aa: CASGPPGTEAFF; v_call: TRBV2; d_call: -; j_call: TRBJ1-1; clone_size: -; cdr3_length: 12
cdr3_nt: TGTGCCAGCAGCCGGGACAGGGGGACTGAGACCCAGTACTTC; cdr3_aa: CASSRDRGTETQYF; v_call: TRBV5-4; d_call: TRBD1; j_call: TRBJ2-5; clone_size: few; cdr3_length: 14
cdr3_nt: TGTGCCAGCAGTCCGGGGGTTAAAGCCACAGATACGCAGTATTTT; cdr3_aa: CASSPGVKATDTQYF; v_call: TRBV28; d_call: -; j_call: TRBJ2-3; clone_size: -; cdr3_length: 15
cdr3_nt: TGTGCCAGCAGCTTAAGACTAGTAGGTGAGCAGTTCTTC; cdr3_aa: CASSLRLVGEQFF; v_call: TRBV7-2; d_call: -; j_call: TRBJ2-1; clone_size: -; cdr3_length: 13
cdr3_nt: TGCGCCAGCAGCCCTGGACTAGTGGGTCTTAGTGAGCAGTTCTTC; cdr3_aa: CASSPGLVGLSEQFF; v_call: TRBV5-1; d_call: TRBD2; j_call: TRBJ2-1; clone_size: many; cdr3_length: 15
cdr3_nt: TGTGCCAGCAGTTCCGCGGGGTTACTGCAGTATTTT; cdr3_aa: CASSSAGLLQYF; v_call: TRBV27; d_call: -; j_call: TRBJ2-3; clone_size: -; cdr3_length: 12
cdr3_nt: TGTGCCAGCACCGGGACAGGATTGACCTCCTACAATGAGCAGTTCTTC; cdr3_aa: CASTGTGLTSYNEQFF; v_call: TRBV27; d_call: TRBD1; j_call: TRBJ2-1; clone_size: few; cdr3_length: 16
cdr3_nt: TGTGCCAGCAGTCCCATGGGGGCAGGGGGCTTAGAGACCCAGTACTTC; cdr3_aa: CASSPMGAGGLETQYF; v_call: TRBV25-1; d_call: TRBD1; j_call: TRBJ2-5; clone_size: -; cdr3_length: 16
cdr3_nt: TGTGCCAGCAGCTTAGTGGATACTAACACTGAAGCTTTCTTT; cdr3_aa: CASSLVDTNTEAFF; v_call: TRBV7-9; d_call: -; j_call: TRBJ1-1; clone_size: -; cdr3_length: 14
cdr3_nt: TGTGCCAGCAGCCCAACTAGCGGGAGGGCGAACACCGGGGAGCTGTTTTTT; cdr3_aa: CASSPTSGRANTGELFF; v_call: TRBV12-3/TRBV12-4; d_call: TRBD2; j_call: TRBJ2-2; clone_size: -; cdr3_length: 17
cdr3_nt: TGCAGCGCACCGGGACAGGGGGCCCATGAGCAGTTCTTC; cdr3_aa: CSAPGQGAHEQFF; v_call: TRBV29-1; d_call: TRBD1; j_call: TRBJ2-1; clone_size: many; cdr3_length: 13
cdr3_nt: TGTGCCTGGAGTGTGGGCACGCAGTATTTT; cdr3_aa: CAWSVGTQYF; v_call: TRBV30; d_call: -; j_call: TRBJ2-3; clone_size: -; cdr3_length: 10
cdr3_nt: TGTGCCTGGAGCCTAAACTACGAGCAGTACTTC; cdr3_aa: CAWSLNYEQYF; v_call: TRBV30; d_call: -; j_call: TRBJ2-7; clone_size: many; cdr3_length: 11
cdr3_nt: TGTGCCAGCAGCCTGACTTTTGGGGGGACCACAGATACGCAGTATTTT; cdr3_aa: CASSLTFGGTTDTQYF; v_call: TRBV11-2; d_call: -; j_call: TRBJ2-3; clone_size: few; cdr3_length: 16
cdr3_nt: TGTGCCAGCAGTTTCGGGCGGAGCTCCTACGAGCAGTACTTC; cdr3_aa: CASSFGRSSYEQYF; v_call: TRBV12-3/TRBV12-4; d_call: -; j_call: TRBJ2-7; clone_size: many; cdr3_length: 14
cdr3_nt: TGTGCCAGCTCGACAGCAACTAATGAAAAACTGTTTTTT; cdr3_aa: CASSTATNEKLFF; v_call: TRBV18; d_call: -; j_call: TRBJ1-4; clone_size: -; cdr3_length: 13
cdr3_nt: TGTGCCAGCAGTGCGAAGGGACGAGCAGATACGCAGTATTTT; cdr3_aa: CASSAKGRADTQYF; v_call: TRBV6-1; d_call: -; j_call: TRBJ2-3; clone_size: few; cdr3_length: 14